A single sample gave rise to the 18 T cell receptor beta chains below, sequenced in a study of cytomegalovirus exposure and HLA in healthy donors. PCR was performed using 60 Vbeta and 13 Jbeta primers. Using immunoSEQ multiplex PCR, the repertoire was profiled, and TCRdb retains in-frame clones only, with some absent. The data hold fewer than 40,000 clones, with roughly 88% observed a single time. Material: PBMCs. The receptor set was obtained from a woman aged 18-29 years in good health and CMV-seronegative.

The CDR3 is CASSVAAGGAYGYTF. DNA of the CDR3: TGTGCCAGCAGCGTAGCGGCAGGGGGCGCGTATGGCTACACCTTC. The gene calls are TRBV9 and TRBJ1-2, with 8 bases matching TRBD1. Germline V gene sequence: CDR1 SGDLS, CDR2 YYNGEE. This CDR3 is 15 amino acids long. After removal of 0 bases from V and 5 bases from J, the junction contained 6 bases not matched to a gene.

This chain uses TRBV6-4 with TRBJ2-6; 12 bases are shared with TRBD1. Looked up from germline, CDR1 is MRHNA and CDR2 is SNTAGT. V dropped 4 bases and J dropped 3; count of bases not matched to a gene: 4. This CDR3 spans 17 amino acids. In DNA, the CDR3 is TGTGCCAGCAGTGCCGGGACAGGGGGCGGTGGGGCCAACGTCCTGACTTTC. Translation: CASSAGTGGGGANVLTF.

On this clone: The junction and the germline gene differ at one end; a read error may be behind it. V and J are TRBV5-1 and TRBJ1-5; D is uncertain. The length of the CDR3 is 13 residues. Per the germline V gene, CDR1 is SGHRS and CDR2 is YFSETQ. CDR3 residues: CASSLLSNQPQNF. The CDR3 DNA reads TGCGCCAGCAGCTTGCTTAGCAATCAGCCCCAGAATTTT.

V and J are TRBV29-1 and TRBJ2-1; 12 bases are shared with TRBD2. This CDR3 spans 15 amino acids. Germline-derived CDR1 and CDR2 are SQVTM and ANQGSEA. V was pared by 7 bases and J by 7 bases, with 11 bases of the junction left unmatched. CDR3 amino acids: CSGGLLAGGLNEQFF. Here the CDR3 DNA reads TGCAGCGGTGGCCTACTAGCGGGGGGTTTAAATGAGCAGTTCTTC.

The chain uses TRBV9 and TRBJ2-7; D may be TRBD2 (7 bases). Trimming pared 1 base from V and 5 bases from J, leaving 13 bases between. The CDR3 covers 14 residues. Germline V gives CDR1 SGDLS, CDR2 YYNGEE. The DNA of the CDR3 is TGTGCCAGCAGCGTATTAGGGGGGGTGGACGAGCAGTACTTC. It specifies CASSVLGGVDEQYF.

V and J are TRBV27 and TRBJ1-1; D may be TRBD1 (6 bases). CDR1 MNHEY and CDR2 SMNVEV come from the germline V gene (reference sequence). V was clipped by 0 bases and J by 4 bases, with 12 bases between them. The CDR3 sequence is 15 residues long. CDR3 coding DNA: TGTGCCAGCAGTTTATCAGGGGGAGCTGGCACTGAAGCTTTCTTT. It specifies CASSLSGGAGTEAFF.

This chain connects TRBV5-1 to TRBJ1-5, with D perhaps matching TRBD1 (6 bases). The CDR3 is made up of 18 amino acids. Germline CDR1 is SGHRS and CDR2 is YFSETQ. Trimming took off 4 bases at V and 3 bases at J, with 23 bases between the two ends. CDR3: CASSPTGPSKNNNQPQHF. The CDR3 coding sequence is TGCGCCAGCAGCCCAACAGGGCCCTCTAAGAATAACAATCAGCCCCAGCATTTT.

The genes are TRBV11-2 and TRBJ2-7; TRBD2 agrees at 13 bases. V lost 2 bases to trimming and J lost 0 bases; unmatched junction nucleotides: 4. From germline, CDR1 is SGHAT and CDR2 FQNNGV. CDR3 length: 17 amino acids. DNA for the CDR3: TGTGCCAGCAGCTTATGGGGACTAGCGGGATTCTCCTACGAGCAGTACTTC. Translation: CASSLWGLAGFSYEQYF.

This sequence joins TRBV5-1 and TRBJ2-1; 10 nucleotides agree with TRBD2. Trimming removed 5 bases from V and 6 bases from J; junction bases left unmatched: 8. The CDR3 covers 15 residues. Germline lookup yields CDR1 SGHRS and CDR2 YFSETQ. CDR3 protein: CASSPLAGVFNEQFF. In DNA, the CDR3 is TGCGCCAGCAGTCCTCTAGCGGGAGTTTTCAATGAGCAGTTCTTC.

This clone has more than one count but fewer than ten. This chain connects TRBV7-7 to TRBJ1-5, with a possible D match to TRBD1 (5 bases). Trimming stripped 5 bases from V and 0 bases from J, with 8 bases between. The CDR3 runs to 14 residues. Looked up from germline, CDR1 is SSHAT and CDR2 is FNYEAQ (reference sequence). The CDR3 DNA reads TGTGCCAGCAGCCGACAGATTAGCAATCAGCCCCAGCATTTT. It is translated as CASSRQISNQPQHF.

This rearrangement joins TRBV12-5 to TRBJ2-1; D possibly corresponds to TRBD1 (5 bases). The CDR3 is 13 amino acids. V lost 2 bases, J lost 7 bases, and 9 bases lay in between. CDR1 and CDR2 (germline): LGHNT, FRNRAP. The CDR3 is CASGLSQGNEQFF. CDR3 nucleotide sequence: TGTGCTAGTGGTTTGTCCCAGGGTAATGAGCAGTTCTTC.

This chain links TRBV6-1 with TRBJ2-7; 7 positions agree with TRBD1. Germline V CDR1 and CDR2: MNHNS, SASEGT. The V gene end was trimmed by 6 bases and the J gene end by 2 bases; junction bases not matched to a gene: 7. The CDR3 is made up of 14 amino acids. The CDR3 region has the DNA TGTGCCAGCAGAGCCGGGACAGAGACCTACGAGCAGTACTTC. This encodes CASRAGTETYEQYF.

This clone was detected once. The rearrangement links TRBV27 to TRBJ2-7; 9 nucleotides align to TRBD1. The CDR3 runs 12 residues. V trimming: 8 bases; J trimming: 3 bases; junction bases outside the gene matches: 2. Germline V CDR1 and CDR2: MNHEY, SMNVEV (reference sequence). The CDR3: CASPGQGYEQYF. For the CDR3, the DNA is TGTGCCAGCCCGGGACAGGGCTACGAGCAGTACTTC.

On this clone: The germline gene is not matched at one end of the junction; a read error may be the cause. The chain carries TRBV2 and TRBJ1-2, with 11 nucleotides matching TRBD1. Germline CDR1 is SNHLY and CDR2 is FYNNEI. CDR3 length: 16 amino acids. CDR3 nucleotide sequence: TGTGCCAGCAGTGAACTCGGGACAGGGGGGCCCAGTGGCTACCCCTTC. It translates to CASSELGTGGPSGYPF.

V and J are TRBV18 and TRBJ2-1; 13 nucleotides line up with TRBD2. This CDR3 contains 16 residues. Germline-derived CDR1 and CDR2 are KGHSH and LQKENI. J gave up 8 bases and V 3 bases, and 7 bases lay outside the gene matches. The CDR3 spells CASSPKLAGGPYEQFF. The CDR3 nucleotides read TGTGCCAGCTCACCTAAACTAGCGGGAGGGCCTTATGAGCAGTTCTTC.

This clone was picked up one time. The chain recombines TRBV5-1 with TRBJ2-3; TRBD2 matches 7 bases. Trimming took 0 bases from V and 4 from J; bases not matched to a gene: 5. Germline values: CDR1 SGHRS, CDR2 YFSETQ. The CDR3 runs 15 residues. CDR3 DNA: TGCGCCAGCAGCTTGGGAGGACTAGAGGCAGATACGCAGTATTTT. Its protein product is CASSLGGLEADTQYF.

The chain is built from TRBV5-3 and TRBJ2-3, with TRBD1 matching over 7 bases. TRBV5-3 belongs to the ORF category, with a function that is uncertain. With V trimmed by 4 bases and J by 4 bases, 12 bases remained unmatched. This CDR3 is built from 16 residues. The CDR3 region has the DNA TGTGCCAGAAGCCCCCCCTGGACAGGTTGTCCAGATACGCAGTATTTT. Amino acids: CARSPPWTGCPDTQYF.

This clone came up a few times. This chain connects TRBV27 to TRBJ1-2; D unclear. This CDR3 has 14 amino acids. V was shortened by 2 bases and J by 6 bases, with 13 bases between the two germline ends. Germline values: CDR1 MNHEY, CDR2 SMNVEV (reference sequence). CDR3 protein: CASSLDGRPNGYTF. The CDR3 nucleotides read TGTGCCAGCAGTTTAGATGGCAGGCCTAATGGCTACACCTTC.